This T cell receptor beta chain was obtained from a study of vaccination and CD4 T cells after COVID-19. Study-level information: Median draw time for post-COVID samples was under 120 days post-diagnosis (range 35 to 161).

The V and J ends lost 4 bases and 4 bases respectively, with 19 bases between them. The CDR3 extends over 16 amino acids. In germline, CDR1 is MDHEN, CDR2 SYDVKM. The Oncomine TCR Beta short-read assay sequenced DNA from cultured CD4+ T cells. TCRdb called the PCR reads again in MiXCR, with one record for every CDR3 protein. The sample shows approximately 9,000 distinct CDR3 sequences, 50% to 65% of them seen only once. Concerning this clonotype: Its specificity is not known.

This sample's treatment: roughly nine-day PBMC culture with coronavirus spike peptide pools or control peptides (ViraFEST assay). ViraFEST stimulated the growth of antigen-specific T cells using peptide pools and subsequently profiled their TCRs by sequencing. The rearrangement links TRBV28 to TRBJ1-2; D is perhaps TRBD1 (5 bases). The TCR sequence derives from a human donor who had recovered from COVID-19. Input material: CD4+ T cells from blood, cultured in vitro. CDR3 nucleotides: TGTGCCAGCAGTTATTCCGGGGGACGGAATTCCTATGGCTACACCTTC. It yields the protein CASSYSGGRNSYGYTF.